This T cell receptor (beta chain) was observed in a study of lymphopenia after photon versus proton radiotherapy (dated by TCRdb to 2018 to 2020). A note on the overall study: Photon and proton radiation therapy were compared by the study for their immunological effects in patients with gastrointestinal tumors who developed high-grade lymphopenia. The approximately 20 patients in the cohort had gastrointestinal tumors, were treated with either photon or proton therapy, and subsequently developed lymphopenia. The goal of the study was to describe how the two radiation modalities differ in their effects on the immune system.

Turning to this clone: What this receptor recognizes is not known. The input lacks base qualities; no much larger clone sits a single base away.

Library preparation was by the immunoSEQ multiplex PCR assay. T cell repertoires were profiled with deep sequencing of rearranged TCR beta loci together with multiparametric flow cytometry. TCRdb provides this immuneACCESS table in a form limited to in-frame rearrangements. Some clones are lacking; in checked studies, under half of them reflect an unresolved V gene, and why the rest are absent is not known. The sample contains some 20,000 clones, just over 90% of them found a single time. The ten biggest clones cover around 6.1% of the sample. The CDR1 and CDR2 encoded by the germline V gene are SGHRS and YFSETQ. The CDR3 runs 15 residues from the cysteine to the phenylalanine. Kept here is only the CDR3 DNA, which spans 45 bases and is read in frame from base 1. The V and J ends are trimmed by 3 bases and 4 bases, leaving 14 bases between them. Findings and caveats that apply to the study as a whole: Across the cohort, among patients who died, a greater drop in TCR diversity after the nadir was inversely correlated with overall survival time. After the lymphocyte count nadir, repertoires from photon-treated patients showed oligoclonal expansion, particularly of CD8+ Temra cells, and this expansion drove the decline in diversity. During treatment, patients who received proton therapy stayed relatively stable, whereas patients who received photon therapy lost naive T cells and TCR diversity and gained effector/memory populations. The survival association was assessed only in patients who died, and the authors presented better survival with proton therapy as a possibility rather than a demonstrated result.

The source material was peripheral blood, sampled from a patient treated with photon-based radiotherapy. Recombination joined TRBV5-1 with TRBJ1-5; the best D guess is TRBD1, with 6 bases matching. This sequence was found in a man aged 55 to 70 with pancreatic cancer. The CDR3 reads CASSSDGQPNQPQHF. The nucleotide sequence reads as follows: TGCGCCAGCAGCTCGGATGGACAGCCTAATCAGCCCCAGCATTTT.